This TCR beta chain was retrieved from a study of blood T cell repertoires in COVID-19. Study information: Material from acute and convalescent COVID-19 was sourced from the United States, Italy and Spain. PBMCs, B-cell-depleted T cells, or T cells provided the cDNA or gDNA that made up the material.

In the original analysis: Estimates of nucleated cell counts were drawn from the amplification of reference gene primers. Data came from immunoSEQ multiplex PCR; TCRdb stores just in-frame clones and leaves some out. The DNA was the basis for D and trimming; V, J and clone size are from that table. The table has under 200,000 clones, about 88% seen once. Per the germline V gene, CDR1 is MRHNA and CDR2 is SNTAGT. The CDR3 totals 16 residues. The V gene lost 2 bases and the J gene lost 5 bases, with 15 bases spanning the gap. This sequence was found in a man aged 35-49 years with active or convalescent COVID-19. The gene calls are TRBV6-4 and TRBJ2-2, with D possibly being TRBD1 (6 bases). The sample taken for sequencing was peripheral blood. CDR3 sequence: CASSDQAQGKTGELFF. The CDR3 nucleotides read TGTGCCAGCAGTGACCAGGCGCAGGGGAAAACCGGGGAGCTGTTTTTT.